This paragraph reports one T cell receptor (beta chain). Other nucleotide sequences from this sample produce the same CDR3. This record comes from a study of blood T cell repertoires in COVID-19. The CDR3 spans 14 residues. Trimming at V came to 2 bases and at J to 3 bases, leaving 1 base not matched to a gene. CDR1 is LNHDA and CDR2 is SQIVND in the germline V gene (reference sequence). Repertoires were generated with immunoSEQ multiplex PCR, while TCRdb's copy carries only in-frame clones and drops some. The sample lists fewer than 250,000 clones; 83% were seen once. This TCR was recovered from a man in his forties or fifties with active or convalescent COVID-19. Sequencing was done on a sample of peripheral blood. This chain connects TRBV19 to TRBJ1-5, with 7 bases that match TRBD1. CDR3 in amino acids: CASSITGDNQPQHF. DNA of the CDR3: TGTGCCAGTAGTATAACAGGGGACAATCAGCCCCAGCATTTT.